The 16 T cell receptor beta chains below all came from one sample that was sequenced in a study of T cells in Graves' hyperthyroidism and ophthalmopathy. TCR beta CDR3 sequences were amplified from RNA transcripts. First-round RT-PCR of the TCR CDR3 relied on the HTBI primer set. A single record per CDR3 protein comes from TCRdb applying MiXCR to the multiplex PCR reads. The data show about 270,000 distinct CDR3 sequences, with roughly 22% seen just once and around 32% held by the top ten. Material: blood. These TCRs come from a woman between 35 and 50 years old with Graves' ophthalmopathy.

With regard to this clonotype: A read error may be the cause here, since a much bigger clone is one base away. The V and J genes are TRBV25-1 and TRBJ2-7, with D hard to call. The CDR3 length is 13 residues. The germline V and J ends were trimmed by 1 base and 7 bases, with 11 bases remaining between them. CDR1 is MGHDK, CDR2 SYGVNS, per germline. CDR3 in amino acids: CASSESRLDEQYF. The DNA of the CDR3 is TGTGCCAGCAGTGAATCCAGACTCGATGAGCAGTACTTC.

This clonotype was seen ten or more times. As DNA, the CDR3 is TGTGCCAGTAGATTGACAGGACAAGACACTGAAGCTTTCTTT. The encoded protein is CASRLTGQDTEAFF. The rearrangement uses TRBV19 and TRBJ1-1, with D perhaps TRBD1 (6 bases). Per germline, CDR1 LNHDA and CDR2 SQIVND (reference sequence). CDR3 size: 14 residues. Trimming left V 6 bases short and J 3 bases short, with 14 bases between.

This rearrangement joins TRBV6-1 to TRBJ2-7; TRBD1 matches at 9 bases. Germline assignment: CDR1 MNHNS and CDR2 SASEGT. V lost 6 bases to trimming and J lost 2 bases; unmatched junction nucleotides: 5. This CDR3 has 14 amino acids. For the CDR3, the DNA is TGTGCCAGCAGCCGTACAGGGGGCCCCTACGAGCAGTACTTC. Its translation: CASSRTGGPYEQYF.

There are many counts of this clonotype. The J gene is TRBJ1-1, the V gene TRBV27, with D possibly being TRBD1 (5 bases). The V end was cut by 6 bases, the J end by 4 bases, with 18 bases between. The CDR3 is made up of 15 amino acids. In germline, CDR1 is MNHEY, CDR2 SMNVEV (reference sequence). The CDR3 DNA sequence: TGTGCCAGCAGACCTCCGGGACGGCATAGCACTGAAGCTTTCTTT. Translating it yields CASRPPGRHSTEAFF.

The CDR3 here is CAISGRSLNTEAFF. CDR3 coding DNA: TGTGCCATCAGTGGACGGAGTTTGAACACTGAAGCTTTCTTT. V gene TRBV10-3 combines with J gene TRBJ1-1; no clear D gene. The germline CDR1 and CDR2 sequences are ENHRY and SYGVKD. The V and J ends lost 4 bases and 0 bases respectively, with 9 bases between them. This CDR3 spans 14 amino acids.

This clonotype was seen ten or more times. The genes are TRBV20-1 and TRBJ2-7, with 7 bases fitting TRBD2. After removal of 1 base from V and 2 bases from J, the junction contained 5 bases not matched to a gene. Germline CDR1 is DFQATT and CDR2 is SNEGSKA (reference sequence). CDR3 size: 14 residues. CDR3 DNA: TGCAGTGCTAGAGGACTAGCCCTTACCTACGAGCAGTACTTC. This sequence encodes CSARGLALTYEQYF.

Ten or more counts support this clonotype. The genes are TRBV6-5 and TRBJ2-7; TRBD2 matches at 10 bases. The CDR3 spans 13 residues. Germline loops: CDR1 MNHEY, CDR2 SVGAGI. J was trimmed by 2 bases and V by 5 bases; bases with no gene match: 0. The CDR3 here is CASSSGRAYEQYF. The CDR3 DNA reads TGTGCCAGCAGTAGCGGGAGGGCCTACGAGCAGTACTTC.

This clonotype was seen at least ten times. The chain uses TRBV4-2 and TRBJ1-1; 8 nucleotides match TRBD1. Germline loops: CDR1 LGHNA, CDR2 YNFKEQ. V lost 3 bases and J lost 5; bases outside the gene matches: 8. The CDR3 spans 15 residues. The CDR3 DNA reads as TGTGCCAGCAGCCACATGACAGGGGATAGGACTGAAGCTTTCTTT. Translation: CASSHMTGDRTEAFF.

This clonotype has at least ten counts. The V and J genes are TRBV29-1 and TRBJ2-7; D gene unclear. CDR1 is SQVTM and CDR2 is ANQGSEA in the germline V gene. The CDR3 has 11 amino acids. Deletions cut 5 bases from V and 3 bases from J, with 8 bases between. CDR3 region: CSVRQDYEQYF. As DNA, the CDR3 is TGCAGCGTTCGGCAAGACTACGAGCAGTACTTC.

The rearrangement joins TRBV11-2 to TRBJ2-5; 7 bases are shared with TRBD2. The trim removed 3 bases at V and 1 base at J, leaving 5 bases unmatched. CDR1 is SGHAT, CDR2 FQNNGV, per germline. The CDR3 loop spans 15 amino acids. CDR3 sequence reads: CASSLRGTSQETQYF. In DNA, the CDR3 is TGTGCCAGCAGCTTGCGGGGGACGTCCCAAGAGACCCAGTACTTC.

The chain carries TRBV6-5 and TRBJ2-5; D is perhaps TRBD1 (5 bases). The germline gives CDR1 MNHEY, CDR2 SVGAGI. Trimming left V 4 bases short and J 5 bases short, with 20 bases between. This CDR3 has 16 amino acids. CDR3 bases: TGTGCCAGCAGTTTCTTCCAGGGTAGAGAGTGGGAGACCCAGTACTTC. This codes for CASSFFQGREWETQYF.

There are many counts of this clonotype. The rearrangement joins TRBV18 to TRBJ2-7; perhaps TRBD2 as D (5 bases). CDR3 length equals 12 residues. The V end was cut by 2 bases, the J end by 7 bases, with 9 bases between. Germline V gene sequence: CDR1 KGHSH, CDR2 LQKENI. CDR3 amino acids: CASSPSGWEQYF. CDR3 sequence (DNA): TGTGCCAGCTCACCATCGGGGTGGGAGCAGTACTTC.

This clonotype was seen once. This chain joins TRBV28 and TRBJ2-7; D may be TRBD1 or TRBD2 (5 bases each). Trimming took off 6 bases at V and 11 bases at J, with 26 bases between the two ends. This CDR3 spans 15 amino acids. Per germline, CDR1 MDHEN and CDR2 SYDVKM. CDR3: CASSSLSGPRFVEYF. The CDR3 bases are TGTGCCAGCAGCTCCCTATCGGGACCTCGTTTTGTTGAGTACTTC. Full variable domain (outside the CDR3, taken from reference TRBV28 and TRBJ2-7): DVKVTQSSRYLVKRTGEKVFLECVQDMDHENMFWYRQDPGLGLRLIYFSYDVKMKEKGDIPEGYSVSREKKERFSLILESASTNQTSMYLCASSSLSGPRFVEYFGPGTRLTVT.

This clonotype has at least ten counts. The chain has TRBV20-1 and TRBJ2-7; tentative D call: TRBD2 (6 bases). The V end lost 0 bases, the J end lost 0 bases, and 9 bases lay between the germline ends. Looked up from germline, CDR1 is DFQATT and CDR2 is SNEGSKA (reference sequence). This CDR3 is 14 amino acids long. In nucleotides, the CDR3 is TGCAGTGCTAGAGACGCGGGAAGCTCCTACGAGCAGTACTTC. Its protein product is CSARDAGSSYEQYF.

V gene TRBV30 combines with J gene TRBJ1-1; D unclear. CDR1 and CDR2 (germline): GTSNPN, SVGIG (reference sequence). The CDR3 is 13 residues long. V was shortened by 3 bases and J by 4 bases, with 12 bases between the two germline ends. CDR3 loop: CAWRRVLVTEAFF. The DNA of the CDR3 is TGTGCCTGGAGGCGTGTGCTCGTCACTGAAGCTTTCTTT.

This clonotype was counted between two and nine times. The rearrangement uses TRBV27 and TRBJ2-7; D assignment may be TRBD1 or TRBD2 (5 bases each). Germline V gives CDR1 MNHEY, CDR2 SMNVEV (reference sequence). The V end was cut by 1 base, the J end by 4 bases, with 11 bases between. This CDR3 is built from 14 residues. The DNA of the CDR3 is TGTGCCAGCAGTTTATTTCTGGGGACGTACGAGCAGTACTTC. Its protein is CASSLFLGTYEQYF.